This T cell receptor (beta chain) appears in the sequencing data of a study of shared clonotypes between healthy human individuals. Produced via immunoSEQ multiplex PCR; TCRdb's table is partial and in-frame only. The sample consists of about a million clones, 77% of them appearing once. The sequenced sample was memory CD4+ T cells from PBMCs. Documented subset: CD45RA-negative fraction. This sequence originates from a man younger than 35 in good health. Some clones in this sample may be carry-over from other donors' samples.

DNA of the CDR3: TGTGCCAGCAGCCAACTAACTCAGGGGGGAGGCTACACCTTC. Translated: CASSQLTQGGGYTF. This chain joins TRBV11-2 and TRBJ1-2, with TRBD1 matching over 7 bases. The ends lost 5 bases at V and 8 bases at J; junction bases unmatched: 11. The CDR3 sequence is 14 residues long. Germline-derived CDR1 and CDR2 are SGHAT and FQNNGV. The full variable domain, completed using reference TRBV11-2 and TRBJ1-2, is EAGVAQSPRYKIIEKRQSVAFWCNPISGHATLYWYQQILGQGPKLLIQFQNNGVVDDSQLPKDRFSAERLKGVDSTLKIQPAKLEDSAVYLCASSQLTQGGGYTFGSGTRLTVV.